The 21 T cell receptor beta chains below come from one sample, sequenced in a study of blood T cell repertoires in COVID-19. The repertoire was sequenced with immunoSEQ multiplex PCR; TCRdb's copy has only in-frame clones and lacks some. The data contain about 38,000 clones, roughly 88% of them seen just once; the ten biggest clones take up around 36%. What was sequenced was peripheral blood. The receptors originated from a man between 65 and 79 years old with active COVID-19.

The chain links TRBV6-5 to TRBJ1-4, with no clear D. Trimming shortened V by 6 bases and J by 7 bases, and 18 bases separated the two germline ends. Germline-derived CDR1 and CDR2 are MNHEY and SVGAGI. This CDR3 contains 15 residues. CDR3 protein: CASSSAGRLSEKLFF. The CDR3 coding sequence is TGTGCCAGCAGCTCCGCCGGGAGGTTGAGTGAAAAACTGTTTTTT.

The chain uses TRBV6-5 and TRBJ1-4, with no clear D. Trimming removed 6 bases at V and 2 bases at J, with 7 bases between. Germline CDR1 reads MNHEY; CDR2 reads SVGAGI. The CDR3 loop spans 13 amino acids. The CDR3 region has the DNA TGTGCCAGCAGCACCTATACTAATGAAAAACTGTTTTTT. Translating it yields CASSTYTNEKLFF.

The CDR3 bases are TGTGCCAGCTCGCCGGGACAGGGATTCGACGAGCAGTACTTC. This translates into CASSPGQGFDEQYF. The rearrangement links TRBV11-2 to TRBJ2-7; 9 nucleotides align to TRBD1. CDR3 length: 14 residues. From germline, CDR1 is SGHAT and CDR2 FQNNGV. Trimming removed 8 bases from V and 5 bases from J; junction bases left unmatched: 10.

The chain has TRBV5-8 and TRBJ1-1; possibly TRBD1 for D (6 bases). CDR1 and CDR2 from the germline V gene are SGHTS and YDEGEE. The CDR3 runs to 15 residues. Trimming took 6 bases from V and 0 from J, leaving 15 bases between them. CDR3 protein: CASIHRASMNTEAFF. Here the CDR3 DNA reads TGTGCCAGCATCCACAGGGCCTCCATGAACACTGAAGCTTTCTTT.

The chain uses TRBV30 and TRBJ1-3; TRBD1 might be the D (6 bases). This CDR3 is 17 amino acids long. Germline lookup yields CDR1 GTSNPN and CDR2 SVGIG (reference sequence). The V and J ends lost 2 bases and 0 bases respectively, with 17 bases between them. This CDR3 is CAWSRGHQLVSGNTIYF. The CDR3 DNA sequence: TGTGCCTGGAGTAGGGGACACCAACTAGTCTCTGGAAACACCATATATTTT.

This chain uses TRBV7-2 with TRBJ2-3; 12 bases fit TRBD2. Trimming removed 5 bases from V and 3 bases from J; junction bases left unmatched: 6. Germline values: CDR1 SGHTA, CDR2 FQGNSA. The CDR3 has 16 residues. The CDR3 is CASSLLTSGSTDTQYF. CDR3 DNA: TGTGCCAGCAGCCTACTGACTAGCGGGAGTACAGATACGCAGTATTTT.

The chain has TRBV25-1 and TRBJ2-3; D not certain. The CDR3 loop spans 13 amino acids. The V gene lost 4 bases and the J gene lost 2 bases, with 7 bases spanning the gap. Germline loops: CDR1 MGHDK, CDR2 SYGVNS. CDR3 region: CASSGQNTDTQYF. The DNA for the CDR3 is TGTGCCAGCAGTGGGCAAAACACAGATACGCAGTATTTT. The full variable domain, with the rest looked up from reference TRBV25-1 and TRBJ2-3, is EADIYQTPRYLVIGTGKKITLECSQTMGHDKMYWYQQDPGMELHLIHYSYGVNSTEKGDLSSESTVSRIRTEHFPLTLESARPSHTSQYLCASSGQNTDTQYFGPGTRLTVL.

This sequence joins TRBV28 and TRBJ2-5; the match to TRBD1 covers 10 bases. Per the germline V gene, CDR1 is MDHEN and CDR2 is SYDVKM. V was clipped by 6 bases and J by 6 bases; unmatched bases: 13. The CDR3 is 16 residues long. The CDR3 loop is CASSTGRQGAWKTQYF. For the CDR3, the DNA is TGTGCCAGCAGCACGGGGAGACAGGGGGCGTGGAAGACCCAGTACTTC.

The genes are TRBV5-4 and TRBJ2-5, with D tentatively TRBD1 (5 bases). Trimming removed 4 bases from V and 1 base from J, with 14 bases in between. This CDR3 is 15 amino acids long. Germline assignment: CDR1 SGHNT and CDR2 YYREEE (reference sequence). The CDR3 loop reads CASSAKQELQETQYF. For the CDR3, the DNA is TGTGCCAGCAGCGCCAAACAGGAACTCCAAGAGACCCAGTACTTC. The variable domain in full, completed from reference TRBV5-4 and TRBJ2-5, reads ETGVTQSPTHLIKTRGQQVTLRCSSQSGHNTVSWYQQALGQGPQFIFQYYREEENGRGNFPPRFSGLQFPNYSSELNVNALELDDSALYLCASSAKQELQETQYFGPGTRLLVL.

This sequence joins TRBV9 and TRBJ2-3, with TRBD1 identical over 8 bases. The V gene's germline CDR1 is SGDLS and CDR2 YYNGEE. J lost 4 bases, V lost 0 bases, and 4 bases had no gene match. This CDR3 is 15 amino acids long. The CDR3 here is CASSVGEQGADTQYF. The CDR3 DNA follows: TGTGCCAGCAGCGTAGGGGAACAGGGGGCAGATACGCAGTATTTT.

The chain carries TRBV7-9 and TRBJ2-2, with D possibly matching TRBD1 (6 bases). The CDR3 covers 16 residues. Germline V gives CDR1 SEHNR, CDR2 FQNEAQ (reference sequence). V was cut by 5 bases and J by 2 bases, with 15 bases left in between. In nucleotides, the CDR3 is TGTGCCAGCAGCCGCCGAGAGACAGGAAACACCGGGGAGCTGTTTTTT. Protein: CASSRRETGNTGELFF.

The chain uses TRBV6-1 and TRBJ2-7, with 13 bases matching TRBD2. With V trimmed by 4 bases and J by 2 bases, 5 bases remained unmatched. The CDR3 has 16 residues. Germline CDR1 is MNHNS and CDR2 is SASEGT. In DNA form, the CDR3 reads TGTGCCAGCAGTGTAGCGGGGACTAGCGGGACCTACGAGCAGTACTTC. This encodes CASSVAGTSGTYEQYF.

Written as DNA, the CDR3 is TGCAGCGTTGAAGACTCCATTACCCGGCGGGCTAGACGGGAGCAGTACTTC. Translating it yields CSVEDSITRRARREQYF. This sequence joins TRBV29-1 and TRBJ2-7; tentative D call: TRBD2 (5 bases). The CDR3 is 17 residues long. The V gene's germline CDR1 is SQVTM and CDR2 ANQGSEA. V lost 0 bases, J lost 7 bases, and 25 bases lay in between.

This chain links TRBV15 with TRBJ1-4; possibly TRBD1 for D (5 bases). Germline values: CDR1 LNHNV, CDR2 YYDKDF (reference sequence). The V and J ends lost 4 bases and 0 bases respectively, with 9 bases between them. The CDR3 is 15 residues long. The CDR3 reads CATSTGHATNEKLFF. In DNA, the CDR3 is TGTGCCACCAGCACAGGACATGCAACTAATGAAAAACTGTTTTTT.

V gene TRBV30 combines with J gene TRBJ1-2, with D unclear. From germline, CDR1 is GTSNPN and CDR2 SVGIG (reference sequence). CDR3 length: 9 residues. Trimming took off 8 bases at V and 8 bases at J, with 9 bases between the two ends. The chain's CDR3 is CAERTGYTF. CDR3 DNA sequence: TGTGCCGAGCGGACGGGCTACACCTTC.

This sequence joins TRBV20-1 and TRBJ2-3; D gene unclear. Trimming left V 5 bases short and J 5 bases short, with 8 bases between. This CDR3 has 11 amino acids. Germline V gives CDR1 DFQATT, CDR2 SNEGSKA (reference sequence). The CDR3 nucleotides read TGCAGTGCTTATTCCGGAGATACGCAGTATTTT. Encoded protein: CSAYSGDTQYF.

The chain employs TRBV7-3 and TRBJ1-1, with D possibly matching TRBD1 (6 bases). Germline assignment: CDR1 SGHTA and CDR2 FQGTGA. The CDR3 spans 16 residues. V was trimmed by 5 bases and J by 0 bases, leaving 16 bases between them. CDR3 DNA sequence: TGTGCCAGCAGCCCAAGGTGGGGGCGAGTGAACACTGAAGCTTTCTTT. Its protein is CASSPRWGRVNTEAFF.

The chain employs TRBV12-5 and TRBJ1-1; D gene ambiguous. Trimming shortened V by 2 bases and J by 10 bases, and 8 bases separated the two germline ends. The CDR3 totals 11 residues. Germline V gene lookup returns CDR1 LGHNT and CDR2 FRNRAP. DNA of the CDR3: TGTGCTAGTGGTTTGCCCCACTCAGCTTTCTTT. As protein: CASGLPHSAFF.

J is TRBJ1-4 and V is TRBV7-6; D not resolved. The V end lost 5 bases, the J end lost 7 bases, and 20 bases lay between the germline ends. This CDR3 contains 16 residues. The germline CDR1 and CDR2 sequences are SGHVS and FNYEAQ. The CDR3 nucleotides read TGTGCCAGCAGCACCATAGGCGGTTTCGGCAGTGAAAAACTGTTTTTT. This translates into CASSTIGGFGSEKLFF.

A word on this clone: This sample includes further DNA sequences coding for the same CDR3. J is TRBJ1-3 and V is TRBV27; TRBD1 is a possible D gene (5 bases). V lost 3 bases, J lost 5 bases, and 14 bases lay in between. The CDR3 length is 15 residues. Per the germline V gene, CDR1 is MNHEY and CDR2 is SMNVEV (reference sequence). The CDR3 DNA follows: TGTGCCAGCAGTTTGGGGCCACCCGCCCGAAACACCATATATTTT. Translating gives CASSLGPPARNTIYF.

CDR3 coding DNA: TGTGCCAGCAGTTCAACCGGGGGGACAAAGGTCGACAATGAGCAGTTCTTC. The encoded protein is CASSSTGGTKVDNEQFF. J is TRBJ2-1 and V is TRBV4-2, with D perhaps matching TRBD2 (7 bases). The CDR3 covers 17 residues. Germline V gene data show CDR1 as LGHNA and CDR2 as YNFKEQ. V was trimmed by 6 bases and J by 5 bases, leaving 23 bases between them.